These 14 T cell receptor beta chains were sequenced from one sample in a study of T cell responses to AZD1222 COVID-19 vaccine (dated by TCRdb to about 2021). Per the publication, the time point label means: baseline before first vaccination. Libraries were prepared through the immunoSEQ multiplex PCR assay. In its TCRdb copy, this immuneACCESS table keeps in-frame sequences only and misses some clones. Where compared with another copy, unresolved V genes explain less than half of these, and the others have no known cause. The sample data list roughly 160,000 clones, and more than 90% of these were observed just once. The top ten clonotypes cover roughly 1.5% of the sample. This specimen consisted of peripheral blood, obtained on day 0 of AZD1222 vaccination. The receptors here all came from an adult in good health.

The CDR3 sequence: CASMLENRQGNTIYF. DNA of the CDR3: TGTGCCAGCATGTTAGAAAACCGACAGGGAAACACCATATATTTT. The genes are TRBV6-6 and TRBJ1-3; D is possibly TRBD1 (5 bases). Germline CDR1 MNHNY, CDR2 SVGAGI (reference sequence). CDR3 length: 15 amino acids. The ends were cut back, 7 bases at V and 4 bases at J, with 17 bases in the middle.

The DNA of the CDR3 is TGTGCCAGCAGTGAAGCGTGGGACATCACGACCGGGGAGCTGTTTTTT. Translated: CASSEAWDITTGELFF. The chain is built from TRBV6-1 and TRBJ2-2; possibly TRBD1 for D (6 bases). Trimming shortened V by 0 bases and J by 5 bases, and 13 bases separated the two germline ends. This CDR3 comprises 16 residues. The V gene's germline CDR1 is MNHNS and CDR2 SASEGT.

This sequence joins TRBV12-3 or TRBV12-4 and TRBJ1-1; 7 bases fit TRBD1. V shed 5 bases and J 1 base; nucleotides not matched to a gene: 1. CDR3 size: 13 residues. CDR3 bases: TGTGCCAGCAGTGGACAGGCGAACACTGAAGCTTTCTTT. It specifies CASSGQANTEAFF.

In DNA, the CDR3 is TGTGCCAGCAGTTTATCGGCGTTGGGACGGATTAATAATTCACCCCTCCACTTT. Translation: CASSLSALGRINNSPLHF. The chain recombines TRBV27 with TRBJ1-6, with D perhaps TRBD1 (5 bases). V shed 0 bases and J shed 5 bases, with 17 bases lying between them. Per germline, CDR1 MNHEY and CDR2 SMNVEV (reference sequence). The length of the CDR3 is 18 residues.

The chain combines TRBV7-9 with TRBJ2-7; no clear D. Germline CDR1 and CDR2: SEHNR and FQNEAQ (reference sequence). V dropped 3 bases and J dropped 2 bases, with 11 bases sitting between them. This CDR3 is 14 amino acids long. The CDR3 is CASSFPSPPYEQYF. The CDR3 DNA sequence: TGTGCCAGCAGCTTTCCCTCACCCCCCTACGAGCAGTACTTC. The entire variable domain, with the rest obtained from reference TRBV7-9 and TRBJ2-7, is as follows: DTGVSQNPRHKITKRGQNVTFRCDPISEHNRLYWYRQTLGQGPEFLTYFQNEAQLEKSRLLSDRFSAERPKGSFSTLEIQRTEQGDSAMYLCASSFPSPPYEQYFGPGTRLTVT.

A note on this clone: This same CDR3 is encoded by further DNA sequences in the sample. The chain has TRBV20-1 and TRBJ2-7; TRBD1 aligns across 7 bases. The CDR3 is made up of 14 amino acids. V shed 3 bases and J 0 bases; nucleotides not matched to a gene: 5. Germline V CDR1 and CDR2: DFQATT, SNEGSKA (reference sequence). In DNA, the CDR3 is TGCAGTGCTAGTAGACAGGGTAGCTCCTACGAGCAGTACTTC. Its protein product is CSASRQGSSYEQYF.

The chain is built from TRBV5-1 and TRBJ1-3; D perhaps matches TRBD1 (6 bases). Trimming stripped 3 bases from V and 0 bases from J, with 10 bases between. Germline values: CDR1 SGHRS, CDR2 YFSETQ. This CDR3 contains 15 residues. In DNA form, the CDR3 reads TGCGCCAGCAGCTCTCAGGGGTCCTCTGGAAACACCATATATTTT. Amino acid sequence: CASSSQGSSGNTIYF.

This chain connects TRBV4-2 to TRBJ1-2, with 9 bases lining up with TRBD1. Trimming took 1 base from V and 3 from J; bases not matched to a gene: 3. Germline CDR1 and CDR2: LGHNA and YNFKEQ. This CDR3 region has 15 residues. The CDR3 DNA follows: TGTGCCAGCAGCCAAGGGGACAGGGTGGACTATGGCTACACCTTC. It yields the protein CASSQGDRVDYGYTF.

V usage is TRBV7-2 and J usage is TRBJ2-2; possible D gene TRBD2, 6 bases. V dropped 6 bases and J dropped 6 bases, with 23 bases sitting between them. The CDR3 has 17 amino acids. Germline-derived CDR1 and CDR2 are SGHTA and FQGNSA. The CDR3 spells CASSTYRLSREAGELFF. Written as DNA, the CDR3 is TGTGCCAGCAGTACCTATAGGCTCAGCAGGGAGGCCGGGGAGCTGTTTTTT.

This rearrangement joins TRBV18 to TRBJ1-3; D ambiguous. This CDR3 has 14 amino acids. V was pared by 2 bases and J by 1 base, with 6 bases between. CDR1 is KGHSH and CDR2 is LQKENI in the germline V gene. In nucleotides, the CDR3 is TGTGCCAGCTCACCAACCTCTTCTGGAAACACCATATATTTT. Translating gives CASSPTSSGNTIYF.

The chain couples TRBV5-4 to TRBJ2-1; 10 nucleotides line up with TRBD2. V lost 4 bases and J lost 6; bases outside the gene matches: 7. This CDR3 region has 15 residues. CDR1 and CDR2 (germline): SGHNT, YYREEE (reference sequence). The chain's CDR3 is CASSVGLATGNEQFF. The CDR3 DNA sequence: TGTGCCAGCAGCGTGGGACTAGCGACGGGCAATGAGCAGTTCTTC.

This chain connects TRBV4-3 to TRBJ1-1; tentatively, D is TRBD1 (6 bases). In germline, CDR1 is LGHNA, CDR2 YSLEER. This CDR3 spans 15 amino acids. Trimming left V 0 bases short and J 2 bases short, with 10 bases between. CDR3 sequence: CASSQDIGGNTEAFF. In DNA form, the CDR3 reads TGCGCCAGCAGCCAAGATATCGGGGGCAACACTGAAGCTTTCTTT.

The genes are TRBV18 and TRBJ1-5; tentative D call: TRBD1 (5 bases). V dropped 3 bases and J dropped 0 bases, with 12 bases sitting between them. Looked up from germline, CDR1 is KGHSH and CDR2 is LQKENI. The CDR3 has 16 residues. As DNA, the CDR3 is TGTGCCAGCTCACCCGGGACCGTTTCTAGCAATCAGCCCCAGCATTTT. Its translation: CASSPGTVSSNQPQHF.

The chain uses TRBV4-3 and TRBJ2-2; D is ambiguous. This CDR3 comprises 14 residues. V lost 0 bases to trimming and J lost 6 bases, with 8 bases between them. In germline, CDR1 is LGHNA, CDR2 YSLEER. CDR3 nucleotides: TGCGCCAGCAGCCAAGATAGGAAGGCCGGGGAGCTGTTTTTT. Translation: CASSQDRKAGELFF.